The next 28 T cell receptor beta chains were all read from a single sample in a study of T cells in Graves' hyperthyroidism and ophthalmopathy. Amplification of TCR beta CDR3 regions used RNA as the template. HTBI primers drove first-round RT-PCR of the TCR CDR3. A single record per CDR3 protein comes from TCRdb applying MiXCR to the multiplex PCR reads. The data contain hundreds of thousands of distinct CDR3 sequences, just under 20% of them singletons. The sample comprised blood. These receptors came from a man in his forties with Graves' ophthalmopathy.

This clonotype was observed at least ten times. The chain is built from TRBV7-3 and TRBJ1-1, with unresolved D. The CDR3 covers 14 residues. Per the germline V gene, CDR1 is SGHTA and CDR2 is FQGTGA. Trimming shortened V by 4 bases and J by 0 bases, and 9 bases separated the two germline ends. In DNA, the CDR3 is TGTGCCAGCAGCTCCGCTGGGGTGAACACTGAAGCTTTCTTT. Amino acid sequence: CASSSAGVNTEAFF.

This chain joins TRBV6-1 and TRBJ2-5; 8 bases map to TRBD2. Germline V lookup: CDR1 MNHNS, CDR2 SASEGT. V shed 5 bases and J 7 bases; nucleotides not matched to a gene: 15. The CDR3 spans 16 residues. CDR3 region: CASSFGSGAAKGTQYF. In nucleotides, the CDR3 is TGTGCCAGCAGTTTTGGTAGCGGGGCCGCTAAAGGGACCCAGTACTTC.

This clonotype was observed at least ten times. The chain recombines TRBV12-3 or TRBV12-4 with TRBJ1-2; D remains unclear. The CDR3 has 14 amino acids. Trimming cost V 7 bases and J 2 bases, with 14 bases left between them. The chain's CDR3 is CASTPRSGNYGYTF. The CDR3 coding sequence is TGTGCCAGCACCCCAAGGAGCGGGAACTATGGCTACACCTTC.

Of note for this clonotype: This may stem from a read error, because a much larger clone lies one nucleotide away. The rearrangement uses TRBV28 and TRBJ2-2; 12 nucleotides align to TRBD1. The CDR3 length is 16 residues. CDR1 MDHEN and CDR2 SYDVKM come from the germline V gene. The J segment lost 6 bases and the V segment lost 8 bases, leaving 10 bases of the junction unmatched. CDR3 in amino acids: CASGGAGQGAAGELFF. CDR3 nucleotide sequence: TGTGCCAGCGGAGGGGCGGGACAGGGGGCGGCCGGGGAGCTGTTTTTT.

The V and J genes are TRBV28 and TRBJ1-3, with D maybe TRBD1 (5 bases). The CDR3 runs 11 residues. Germline V CDR1 and CDR2: MDHEN, SYDVKM. Trimming removed 6 bases from V and 8 bases from J, with 8 bases in between. The CDR3 DNA is TGTGCCAGCAGGCGGGGCTACACCATATATTTT. As protein: CASRRGYTIYF.

The chain combines TRBV19 with TRBJ2-3, with 11 bases identical to TRBD2. V lost 5 bases and J lost 3; bases outside the gene matches: 4. The CDR3 sequence is 15 residues long. Germline lookup yields CDR1 LNHDA and CDR2 SQIVND (reference sequence). This CDR3 reads CASSATSGKTDTQYF. The DNA of the CDR3 is TGTGCCAGTAGTGCGACTAGCGGGAAAACAGATACGCAGTATTTT. Full variable domain (missing parts from reference TRBV19 and TRBJ2-3): DGGITQSPKYLFRKEGQNVTLSCEQNLNHDAMYWYRQDPGQGLRLIYYSQIVNDFQKGDIAEGYSVSREKKESFPLTVTSAQKNPTAFYLCASSATSGKTDTQYFGPGTRLTVL.

This clonotype was picked up a small number of times. V and J are TRBV11-2 and TRBJ2-1; 13 nucleotides agree with TRBD2. Germline V gives CDR1 SGHAT, CDR2 FQNNGV. The CDR3 spans 16 residues. V shed 5 bases and J 8 bases; nucleotides not matched to a gene: 9. For the CDR3, the DNA is TGTGCCAGCAGCCAACGGACTAGCGGGAGAGGGCATGAGCAGTTCTTC. Protein product: CASSQRTSGRGHEQFF.

This clonotype was seen at least ten times. This chain connects TRBV11-2 to TRBJ1-1; 9 nucleotides match TRBD1. Germline V gene data show CDR1 as SGHAT and CDR2 as FQNNGV. After removal of 3 bases from V and 5 bases from J, the junction contained 7 bases not matched to a gene. The CDR3 contains 15 residues. The CDR3 loop is CASSFTGTGLTEAFF. DNA of the CDR3: TGTGCCAGCAGCTTTACCGGGACAGGGCTTACTGAAGCTTTCTTT.

In its sample, this clonotype was seen many times. The rearrangement links TRBV28 to TRBJ1-5, with D hard to call. From germline, CDR1 is MDHEN and CDR2 SYDVKM. This CDR3 is 14 amino acids long. Trimming shortened V by 7 bases and J by 7 bases, and 17 bases separated the two germline ends. The DNA of the CDR3 is TGTGCCAGCAACATAATAGGAGGGCGCCAGCCCCAGCATTTT. This encodes CASNIIGGRQPQHF.

In the case of this clonotype: This likely came from a read error, as a far larger clone is one base away. V is TRBV12-3 or TRBV12-4 and J is TRBJ1-1; no firm D call. There are 13 residues in the CDR3. The CDR3 reads CASSLGVNTEALF. The CDR3 DNA sequence: TGTGCCAGCAGTTTAGGAGTGAACACTGAAGCTCTCTTT.

This clonotype has at least ten counts. The chain employs TRBV2 and TRBJ2-3; D unclear. V gave up 2 bases and J gave up 4 bases, with 4 bases separating them. This CDR3 is built from 12 residues. The germline CDR1 and CDR2 sequences are SNHLY and FYNNEI. CDR3 in DNA: TGTGCCAGCAGTGAATCTTCAGATACGCAGTATTTT. Its translation is CASSESSDTQYF.

Comments on this clonotype: This may stem from a read error, because a much larger clone lies one nucleotide away. The chain uses TRBV28 and TRBJ2-1, with D tentatively TRBD2 (6 bases). CDR1 is MDHEN, CDR2 SYDVKM, per germline. The CDR3 consists of 14 residues. The V gene lost 7 bases and the J gene lost 6 bases, with 16 bases spanning the gap. The CDR3 DNA sequence: TGTGCCAGCAACCTGGGGGGTCGGGGCAATGAGCAGTTCTTC. It is translated as CASNLGGRGNEQFF.

V usage is TRBV14 and J usage is TRBJ1-2; no clear D gene. Trimming took 1 base from V and 5 from J, leaving 17 bases between them. The CDR3 extends over 16 amino acids. Germline CDR1 is SGHDN and CDR2 is FVKESK. The CDR3 DNA sequence: TGTGCCAGCAGCCAAGTGAAGGCGGGCGGTGTGTATGGCTACACCTTC. This gives the protein CASSQVKAGGVYGYTF.

This clonotype was seen ten or more times. Compared with germline, one end of the junction differs, possibly owing to a read error. The V gene is TRBV7-8, the J gene TRBJ2-3; 11 bases are a match to TRBD2. The CDR3 is 15 amino acids. In germline, CDR1 is SGHVS, CDR2 FQNEAQ. CDR3 sequence: CASSFSGGATGTQYF. CDR3 bases: TGTGCCAGCAGCTTTAGCGGGGGGGCCACAGGTACGCAGTATTTT.

V and J are TRBV27 and TRBJ1-1, with D possibly matching TRBD1 (6 bases). The germline V gene encodes CDR1 MNHEY and CDR2 SMNVEV (reference sequence). Deletions cut 3 bases from V and 8 bases from J, with 10 bases between. This CDR3 contains 12 residues. CDR3 protein: CASSLSGGEAFF. The CDR3 DNA is TGTGCCAGCAGTTTGTCCGGGGGCGAAGCTTTCTTT.

This clonotype has a count of ten or more. This rearrangement joins TRBV28 to TRBJ1-2; D may be TRBD1 (5 bases). Trimming stripped 7 bases from V and 3 bases from J, with 15 bases between. Germline CDR1 reads MDHEN; CDR2 reads SYDVKM. This CDR3 spans 14 amino acids. CDR3 DNA: TGTGCCAGCACCTTCCGGGGGGAGGACTATGGCTACACCTTC. It translates to CASTFRGEDYGYTF.

This clonotype appeared many times. The rearrangement joins TRBV28 to TRBJ2-7, with D tentatively TRBD1 or TRBD2 (5 bases each). The CDR3 is 14 residues long. V lost 3 bases and J 6 bases, leaving 15 bases between the germline ends. Germline V CDR1 and CDR2: MDHEN, SYDVKM. CDR3 nucleotides: TGTGCCAGCAGTTTCAGGGACCGGTACGGCGAGCAGTACTTC. Its translation is CASSFRDRYGEQYF. Full variable domain (rest looked up from reference TRBV28 and TRBJ2-7): DVKVTQSSRYLVKRTGEKVFLECVQDMDHENMFWYRQDPGLGLRLIYFSYDVKMKEKGDIPEGYSVSREKKERFSLILESASTNQTSMYLCASSFRDRYGEQYFGPGTRLTVT.

This clonotype was counted only a few times. This chain connects TRBV19 to TRBJ1-2, with D uncertain. The CDR3 has 12 residues. The V gene lost 5 bases and the J gene lost 3 bases, with 7 bases spanning the gap. Germline CDR1 LNHDA, CDR2 SQIVND (reference sequence). CDR3: CASSAGDYGYTF. The CDR3 DNA reads TGTGCCAGTAGTGCCGGGGACTATGGCTACACCTTC.

The V call is TRBV20-1, the J call TRBJ2-5, with 15 bases identical to TRBD2. This CDR3 has 11 residues. Unmatched junction bases numbered 4, after V lost 6 bases and J lost 14 bases. Germline assignment: CDR1 DFQATT and CDR2 SNEGSKA (reference sequence). The CDR3 is CSAGTSGGPYF. In DNA, the CDR3 is TGCAGTGCCGGGACTAGCGGGGGGCCTTACTTC.

The V gene is TRBV12-3 or TRBV12-4, the J gene TRBJ2-1; TRBD1 might be the D (6 bases). V lost 2 bases and J 6 bases, leaving 17 bases between the germline ends. The CDR3 has 16 amino acids. The CDR3 spells CASSLREGGGGNEQFF. The CDR3 DNA sequence: TGTGCCAGCAGTTTAAGGGAAGGGGGTGGAGGCAATGAGCAGTTCTTC.

This clonotype was seen more than once but under ten times. The chain joins TRBV20-1 to TRBJ2-3; the match to TRBD2 covers 12 bases. V lost 8 bases, J lost 5 bases, and 14 bases stayed unmatched. CDR1 is DFQATT and CDR2 is SNEGSKA in the germline V gene (reference sequence). This CDR3 comprises 16 residues. In DNA form, the CDR3 reads TGCAGTCAATTAAACCGACTAGCGGGAGTTGTAGATACGCAGTATTTT. Its protein is CSQLNRLAGVVDTQYF.

The genes are TRBV5-1 and TRBJ2-7, with D perhaps matching TRBD1 (5 bases). V was clipped by 4 bases and J by 0 bases, with 8 bases between them. This CDR3 spans 13 amino acids. Germline CDR1 reads SGHRS; CDR2 reads YFSETQ. DNA of the CDR3: TGCGCCAGCAGCCAACAGGCCTCCTACGAGCAGTACTTC. The encoded protein is CASSQQASYEQYF.

With regard to this clonotype: Compared with germline, one end of the junction differs, possibly owing to a read error. The chain recombines TRBV12-3 or TRBV12-4 with TRBJ2-2; D is possibly TRBD2 (7 bases). This CDR3 has 18 residues. In nucleotides, the CDR3 is TGTGCCAGCAGTTTTTCAATTCGAGGCGGGGGCCGCACCGGGGAGCCGTTTTTT. Protein product: CASSFSIRGGGRTGEPFF.

V usage is TRBV30 and J usage is TRBJ2-5; 10 positions match TRBD2. This CDR3 is built from 13 residues. Germline CDR1 GTSNPN, CDR2 SVGIG (reference sequence). The V gene end was trimmed by 5 bases and the J gene end by 4 bases; junction bases not matched to a gene: 4. CDR3 in DNA: TGTGCCTGGGCTAGCGGGAGCCTAGAGACCCAGTACTTC. Residues: CAWASGSLETQYF.

This chain joins TRBV7-9 and TRBJ2-7; D possibly corresponds to TRBD1 (5 bases). The CDR3 length is 15 residues. The ends were cut back, 4 bases at V and 4 bases at J, with 17 bases in the middle. From germline, CDR1 is SEHNR and CDR2 FQNEAQ (reference sequence). CDR3 nucleotides: TGTGCCAGCAGCTCCCTCCGGCAGGGTGGTTACGAGCAGTACTTC. Its translation is CASSSLRQGGYEQYF.

V and J are TRBV2 and TRBJ1-1; D perhaps matches TRBD1 (5 bases). Germline loops: CDR1 SNHLY, CDR2 FYNNEI. This CDR3 contains 13 residues. Trimming cost V 7 bases and J 7 bases, with 16 bases left between them. CDR3 coding DNA: TGTGCCAGCACCAGGGCACGGATGAATGAAGCTTTCTTT. Protein sequence: CASTRARMNEAFF. The whole variable domain, filled in from reference TRBV2 and TRBJ1-1, reads EPEVTQTPSHQVTQMGQEVILRCVPISNHLYFYWYRQILGQKVEFLVSFYNNEISEKSEIFDDQFSVERPDGSNFTLKIRSTKLEDSAMYFCASTRARMNEAFFGQGTRLTVV.

The V gene is TRBV29-1, the J gene TRBJ2-3, with 9 bases that match TRBD1. Germline CDR1 reads SQVTM; CDR2 reads ANQGSEA. This CDR3 has 15 amino acids. V shed 1 base and J 4 bases; nucleotides not matched to a gene: 6. The CDR3 DNA sequence: TGCAGCGTTGAAGTGCACAGGGGGCCATCAGATACGCAGTATTTT. Its protein is CSVEVHRGPSDTQYF.

This clonotype has a handful of counts. The chain has TRBV11-2 and TRBJ2-1; D is uncertain. Trimming pared 2 bases from V and 9 bases from J, leaving 5 bases between. The CDR3 has 11 amino acids. Germline lookup yields CDR1 SGHAT and CDR2 FQNNGV. The CDR3 region has the DNA TGTGCCAGCAGCTTATTATGTGAGCAGTTCTTC. This sequence encodes CASSLLCEQFF.